This TCR beta chain originates from a study of T cells in Graves' hyperthyroidism and ophthalmopathy (dated by TCRdb to the late 2010s). Some background on the complete study: To identify TCR V-J signatures that set the groups apart, the researchers used a discovery cohort of about a hundred patients, made up of 40 to 45 with Graves' ophthalmopathy and about 55 with stable Graves' hyperthyroidism. An independent validation cohort of 18 to 20 hyperthyroidism patients and more than 15 patients who later progressed to ophthalmopathy tested prospective prediction of ophthalmopathy. The roughly 90 discovery patients were divided at random into training and test sets in a 7:3 ratio. In six Graves' hyperthyroidism patients, the study also compared T-cell repertoires from thyroid tissue with T-cell repertoires from blood. After blood sampling, hyperthyroidism patients were treated with methimazole at a starting dose of 30 mg daily, and ophthalmopathy patients were treated with high-dose intravenous methylprednisolone. The paper describes TCR Vbeta CDR3 sequencing of 140 or so peripheral blood samples, made up of 40 to 45 ophthalmopathy patients, 70 to 75 hyperthyroidism patients and 17 progressor patients.

Graves' hyperthyroidism was defined as stable when no progression to ophthalmopathy occurred over 18 months of follow-up. Hyperthyroidism patients were newly diagnosed, with disease duration under 2 months, and aged 18 to 65 years. Exclusion was applied to patients with uncontrolled infections, other autoimmune diseases, pregnancy or lactation. Diagnoses were established on the basis of clinical symptoms, serum thyroxine and TRAb, thyroid ultrasound, and orbital computed tomography. Trizol reagent was used to extract total RNA, and RNA quality was then checked on an Agilent 2100 Bioanalyzer. Results the study describes overall, beyond this receptor: Most expanded thyroid clonotypes (frequency above 0.001) were also found in blood, which suggests that blood repertoires may mirror thyroid immune responses. Ophthalmopathy was separated from stable hyperthyroidism by a 13 V-J signature model, with over 85% sensitivity and 81% to 82% specificity obtained in cross-validation and 80%/75% obtained in testing. In validation, progression to ophthalmopathy was predicted by the model with around 70% sensitivity and about 72% specificity, a median of roughly 6.4 months before onset. Sample size was not statistically predetermined, and blinding of investigators to group allocation was not performed.

About this clonotype itself: Its antigen is not yet known. The input lacks base qualities; no much larger clone sits a single base away.

Including the terminal cysteine and phenylalanine, the CDR3 comprises 12 residues. The entry retains the CDR3 DNA only, 36 bases that are in frame from base 1. In the germline V gene, CDR1 corresponds to SGHVS and CDR2 to FQNEAQ. V is shortened by 4 bases, J by 2 bases, and the region joining them spans 0 bases. TCR beta CDR3 regions were amplified from RNA transcripts. The first round of RT-PCR for the TCR CDR3 was performed with the HTBI primer set and the Qiagen OneStep RT-PCR kit. Libraries were constructed in a second round of multiplex PCR, after which size selection and purification were performed. Sequencing of the libraries was done on an Illumina HiSeq2000 using paired-end 100 bp reads. In the authors' own workflow: SOAPnuke was used to process the raw data, throwing out any read that contained adapters or uncalled bases, had a mean Phred below 15, or lacked an exact constant-primer or identifier match. High-quality paired reads were merged with COPE v1.2.5, and unique nucleotide sequences were defined as clonotypes. MiTCR v1.1 was used to align the clonotypes against IMGT TRBV, TRBD and TRBJ reference segments. The analysis included only V-J combinations with a frequency above 0.0001, which together covered around 99% of the repertoires. A TCS score was defined as the ratio of F50 (clonal expansion) to E x V (chaos), with BLOSUM62-based TCRdist applied between CDR3 peptides within each V-J. Welch's t-statistics and random forest reduced several hundred V-J features to 13, which were used in a naive Bayes classifier (R e1071). The Morisita-Horn index was used to measure how similar the thyroid and blood repertoires were. TCRdb reworked the public reads: Q25 trimming with fastp, MiXCR clone assembly, productive beta chains retained. Rows are unified per CDR3 protein, each entry keeping the most common DNA and genes. TCRdb's processing, not the authors' own work, is the source of the V and J calls. This sample comprises about 49,000 distinct CDR3 sequences, approximately 50% of them detected only once. 34% of the sample comes from the top ten.

Sequencing was done on a sample of peripheral blood or thyroid tissue (not recorded which). This clonotype was sampled from a man between 18 and 35 years old with Graves' hyperthyroidism. Recombination linked TRBV7-8 to TRBJ2-6; the D segment cannot be called with confidence. The nucleotides read TGTGCCAGCAGCTCTGGGGCCAACGTCCTGACTTTC. It specifies CASSSGANVLTF.